Presented here are 4 T cell receptor beta chains from one specimen sequenced in a study of blood T cells in healthy people across ages (dated by TCRdb to between 2014 and 2017). The method was 5' RACE. Sequencer: Illumina HiSeq 2500. A second PCR of about 6 to 11 cycles was performed with a sample-barcoded 5' primer and a J-beta primer mix. TCRdb itself trimmed the public reads at Q25 with fastp, ran MiXCR and retained productive beta chains. Each entry merges the rows of one CDR3 protein and shows their most common DNA and genes. Present in this sample are about 640,000 distinct CDR3 sequences, 45% to 65% of which were seen just once. Over 35% of the sample is in the top ten clones. The sample comprised blood. The origin of the receptors is a man aged 60-69 years in good health.

This chain connects TRBV27 to TRBJ2-7; the D gene is possibly TRBD2 (5 bases). The germline gives CDR1 MNHEY, CDR2 SMNVEV (reference sequence). V lost 4 bases and J lost 0, with 7 bases in between. The CDR3 loop spans 13 amino acids. The DNA for the CDR3 is TGTGCCAGCAGTTACGGGGTCTCCTACGAGCAGTACTTC. This encodes CASSYGVSYEQYF.

As DNA, the CDR3 is TGCAGCGTTGGGGGGCCTTCGAGCACAGATACGCAGTATTTT. The encoded protein is CSVGGPSSTDTQYF. V is TRBV29-1 and J is TRBJ2-3; perhaps TRBD1 as D (6 bases). CDR3 length: 14 residues. With 4 bases removed from V and 0 bases from J, the gap between germline ends came to 11 bases. The germline V gene has CDR1 SQVTM and CDR2 ANQGSEA.

J is TRBJ2-1 and V is TRBV6-6, with 8 positions matching TRBD2. The germline V gene has CDR1 MNHNY and CDR2 SVGAGI (reference sequence). CDR3 length: 14 amino acids. V lost 7 bases to trimming and J lost 4 bases; unmatched junction nucleotides: 6. CDR3 loop: CASMGRGAYNEQFF. The CDR3 nucleotides are TGTGCCAGCATGGGGCGGGGGGCTTACAATGAGCAGTTCTTC.

This chain links TRBV29-1 with TRBJ1-2; TRBD1 agrees at 7 bases. CDR1 SQVTM and CDR2 ANQGSEA come from the germline V gene. V shed 2 bases and J 4 bases; nucleotides not matched to a gene: 4. The CDR3 sequence is 13 residues long. The DNA for the CDR3 is TGCAGCGTTGAAAACACAGGGGCCTATGGCTACACCTTC. This gives the protein CSVENTGAYGYTF.